The 13 T cell receptor beta chains reported below all come from one sample, sequenced in a study of blood T cell repertoires in COVID-19. Here immunoSEQ multiplex PCR was the method, and the copy in TCRdb shows in-frame clones only, minus some. This sample has about 200,000 clones; about 87% occur once, and the top ten carry around 3%. Sequencing was carried out using peripheral blood. The receptors come from a man aged 55 to 70 with acute or convalescent COVID-19.

This chain joins TRBV4-1 and TRBJ2-1, with TRBD2 matching 14 bases. The CDR3 is 16 amino acids. Germline values: CDR1 MGHRA, CDR2 YSYEKL. With 3 bases clipped from V and 9 bases from J, the junction kept 7 bases outside the gene matches. The chain's CDR3 is CASSQTGTSGGTEQFF. The CDR3 region has the DNA TGCGCCAGCAGCCAGACCGGGACTAGCGGGGGAACTGAGCAGTTCTTC.

The gene calls are TRBV5-1 and TRBJ1-5; no definite D call. Germline V gives CDR1 SGHRS, CDR2 YFSETQ. The CDR3 has 15 amino acids. V was pared by 0 bases and J by 0 bases, with 7 bases between. CDR3 protein: CASSLVGNSNQPQHF. CDR3 nucleotide sequence: TGCGCCAGCAGCTTGGTCGGGAATAGCAATCAGCCCCAGCATTTT.

The sample holds a few counts of this clone. The chain employs TRBV2 and TRBJ1-5; tentative D call: TRBD1 (6 bases). The CDR3 spans 15 residues. V was cut by 1 base and J by 4 bases, with 11 bases left in between. CDR1 is SNHLY and CDR2 is FYNNEI in the germline V gene. DNA of the CDR3: TGTGCCAGCAGTGAAGTCGGGACAAAGAATCAGCCCCAGCATTTT. Amino acids: CASSEVGTKNQPQHF.

The rearrangement links TRBV6-2 or TRBV6-3 to TRBJ1-4; D not certain. Trimming pared 2 bases from V and 8 bases from J, leaving 9 bases between. This CDR3 has 13 residues. Germline values: CDR1 MNHEY, CDR2 SVGEGT. CDR3 DNA: TGTGCCAGCAGTTACGGCGGGAACGAAAAACTGTTTTTT. Its protein product is CASSYGGNEKLFF.

This clone was observed a few times. The DNA for the CDR3 is TGTGCCAGCAGTTTAGGGACTTACACCGGGGAGCTGTTTTTT. Its translation is CASSLGTYTGELFF. The chain links TRBV27 to TRBJ2-2, with a weak D call TRBD2 (6 bases). V shed 2 bases and J shed 3 bases, with 7 bases lying between them. The CDR3 consists of 14 residues. Per the germline V gene, CDR1 is MNHEY and CDR2 is SMNVEV (reference sequence).

Details on this clone: Sequence at one end of the junction differs from germline and may be a read error. The chain is built from TRBV2 and TRBJ2-5, with D possibly TRBD1 on 5 matching bases. The CDR3 spans 12 residues. Germline CDR1 and CDR2: SNHLY and FYNNEI. CDR3 bases: TGTGCCAGCAGCAGGGTGCAAGGGACCCAGTACTTC. It encodes CASSRVQGTQYF.

The V gene is TRBV15, the J gene TRBJ1-2; TRBD1 agrees at 10 bases. J gave up 6 bases and V 5 bases, and 6 bases lay outside the gene matches. Germline values: CDR1 LNHNV, CDR2 YYDKDF (reference sequence). The CDR3 sequence is 14 residues long. CDR3 in DNA: TGTGCCACCAGCGGGGGACAGGGGCTCGATGGCTACACCTTC. It is translated as CATSGGQGLDGYTF.

The rearrangement links TRBV30 to TRBJ1-5; TRBD1 might be the D (6 bases). CDR1 is GTSNPN and CDR2 is SVGIG in the germline V gene (reference sequence). The CDR3 spans 13 residues. Trimming took off 5 bases at V and 4 bases at J, with 12 bases between the two ends. The CDR3 DNA sequence: TGTGCCTGGGTGGGACAAGGTAATCAGCCCCAGCATTTT. Its protein product is CAWVGQGNQPQHF.

This chain links TRBV7-2 with TRBJ2-7, with D perhaps matching TRBD2 (6 bases). The CDR3 covers 16 residues. The ends were cut back, 5 bases at V and 7 bases at J, with 24 bases in the middle. Looked up from germline, CDR1 is SGHTA and CDR2 is FQGNSA. The CDR3 here is CASSQSGGRRGREQYF. The DNA for the CDR3 is TGTGCCAGCAGCCAGTCAGGAGGCAGGAGGGGTAGAGAGCAGTACTTC. Supplemented by reference TRBV7-2 and TRBJ2-7, the full variable domain reads GAGVSQSPSNKVTEKGKDVELRCDPISGHTALYWYRQSLGQGLEFLIYFQGNSAPDKSGLPSDRFSAERTGGSVSTLTIQRTQQEDSAVYLCASSQSGGRRGREQYFGPGTRLTVT.

The gene calls are TRBV7-9 and TRBJ1-5; no clear D gene. The germline V gene encodes CDR1 SEHNR and CDR2 FQNEAQ (reference sequence). The CDR3 contains 16 residues. V was pared by 1 base and J by 2 bases, with 12 bases between. The CDR3, as DNA: TGTGCCAGCAGCTTAGTGAGTGGGCCCCGCAATCAGCCCCAGCATTTT. Translation: CASSLVSGPRNQPQHF. The variable domain in full, with the rest retrieved from reference TRBV7-9 and TRBJ1-5, is DTGVSQNPRHKITKRGQNVTFRCDPISEHNRLYWYRQTLGQGPEFLTYFQNEAQLEKSRLLSDRFSAERPKGSFSTLEIQRTEQGDSAMYLCASSLVSGPRNQPQHFGDGTRLSIL.

The chain uses TRBV6-5 and TRBJ1-2; TRBD1 aligns across 7 bases. The V segment lost 6 bases and the J segment 10 bases; nucleotides outside the gene matches: 11. CDR3 length: 13 amino acids. CDR1 is MNHEY and CDR2 is SVGAGI in the germline V gene. The CDR3 protein is CASRGRDSFPYTF. The CDR3 region has the DNA TGTGCCAGCAGGGGGCGGGACAGCTTTCCCTACACCTTC.

The V call is TRBV28, the J call TRBJ1-2; weak D call: TRBD1 (6 bases). Per germline, CDR1 MDHEN and CDR2 SYDVKM. V was trimmed by 5 bases and J by 4 bases, leaving 17 bases between them. The CDR3 has 15 amino acids. CDR3 in amino acids: CASSPAPDSTYGYTF. The CDR3 DNA is TGTGCCAGCAGTCCAGCTCCGGACAGCACCTATGGCTACACCTTC.

The chain combines TRBV12-3 or TRBV12-4 with TRBJ2-1; D unresolved. The length of the CDR3 is 11 residues. V was shortened by 6 bases and J by 9 bases, with 9 bases between the two germline ends. Here the CDR3 DNA reads TGTGCCAGCAGCGTGGTCGGTGAGCAGTTCTTC. As protein: CASSVVGEQFF.